This TCR beta chain was documented in a study of radiotherapy plus CTLA-4 blockade in lung cancer. Study-wide results and caveats: Once radiotherapy plus ipilimumab had been given, TCR clones derived from tumor expanded in blood.

The assay was immunoSEQ multiplex PCR, and TCRdb's table has in-frame clones only and misses some. The table has under 110,000 clones, 85% to 90% seen once. Trimming pared 3 bases from V and 8 bases from J, leaving 13 bases between. Germline V gene lookup returns CDR1 SEHNR and CDR2 FQNEAQ (reference sequence). This CDR3 region has 13 residues. Chemo-refractory metastatic non-small-cell lung cancer patients underwent focal radiation alongside CTLA-4 blockade with ipilimumab. Concerning this clone itself: Its antigen remains unknown.

This specimen was peripheral blood, taken from a patient treated with radiotherapy plus ipilimumab. The origin of this receptor is a human donor with non-small cell lung cancer that progressed on radiotherapy plus ipilimumab. Some clones in this sample may be carry-over from other donors' samples. This chain connects TRBV7-9 to TRBJ1-2; tentative D call: TRBD1 (5 bases). The CDR3 bases are TGTGCCAGCAGCTTCTCGCAGGGTGAGGGCTACACCTTC. This codes for CASSFSQGEGYTF.